This TCR beta chain was observed in a study of shared clonotypes between healthy human individuals. With 4 bases removed from V and 6 bases from J, the gap between germline ends came to 18 bases. This CDR3 is built from 15 residues. Germline V lookup: CDR1 LNHDA, CDR2 SQIVND (reference sequence). Assay execution proceeded at the deep level. TCRdb keeps only in-frame clones here, not all; method: immunoSEQ multiplex PCR. The data contain about 1 million clones, around 75% of them singletons. V is TRBV19 and J is TRBJ1-1; weak D call: TRBD1 (6 bases). Material for sequencing was memory CD4+ T cells sorted from blood. Specified subset: CD45RA-negative fraction. The receptor comes from a young man in good health. The CDR3 is CASSRLTGPGAEAFF. CDR3 sequence (DNA): TGTGCCAGTAGTAGGCTAACAGGGCCCGGGGCTGAAGCTTTCTTT. Looking up the rest from reference TRBV19 and TRBJ1-1 gives the full variable domain: DGGITQSPKYLFRKEGQNVTLSCEQNLNHDAMYWYRQDPGQGLRLIYYSQIVNDFQKGDIAEGYSVSREKKESFPLTVTSAQKNPTAFYLCASSRLTGPGAEAFFGQGTRLTVV.